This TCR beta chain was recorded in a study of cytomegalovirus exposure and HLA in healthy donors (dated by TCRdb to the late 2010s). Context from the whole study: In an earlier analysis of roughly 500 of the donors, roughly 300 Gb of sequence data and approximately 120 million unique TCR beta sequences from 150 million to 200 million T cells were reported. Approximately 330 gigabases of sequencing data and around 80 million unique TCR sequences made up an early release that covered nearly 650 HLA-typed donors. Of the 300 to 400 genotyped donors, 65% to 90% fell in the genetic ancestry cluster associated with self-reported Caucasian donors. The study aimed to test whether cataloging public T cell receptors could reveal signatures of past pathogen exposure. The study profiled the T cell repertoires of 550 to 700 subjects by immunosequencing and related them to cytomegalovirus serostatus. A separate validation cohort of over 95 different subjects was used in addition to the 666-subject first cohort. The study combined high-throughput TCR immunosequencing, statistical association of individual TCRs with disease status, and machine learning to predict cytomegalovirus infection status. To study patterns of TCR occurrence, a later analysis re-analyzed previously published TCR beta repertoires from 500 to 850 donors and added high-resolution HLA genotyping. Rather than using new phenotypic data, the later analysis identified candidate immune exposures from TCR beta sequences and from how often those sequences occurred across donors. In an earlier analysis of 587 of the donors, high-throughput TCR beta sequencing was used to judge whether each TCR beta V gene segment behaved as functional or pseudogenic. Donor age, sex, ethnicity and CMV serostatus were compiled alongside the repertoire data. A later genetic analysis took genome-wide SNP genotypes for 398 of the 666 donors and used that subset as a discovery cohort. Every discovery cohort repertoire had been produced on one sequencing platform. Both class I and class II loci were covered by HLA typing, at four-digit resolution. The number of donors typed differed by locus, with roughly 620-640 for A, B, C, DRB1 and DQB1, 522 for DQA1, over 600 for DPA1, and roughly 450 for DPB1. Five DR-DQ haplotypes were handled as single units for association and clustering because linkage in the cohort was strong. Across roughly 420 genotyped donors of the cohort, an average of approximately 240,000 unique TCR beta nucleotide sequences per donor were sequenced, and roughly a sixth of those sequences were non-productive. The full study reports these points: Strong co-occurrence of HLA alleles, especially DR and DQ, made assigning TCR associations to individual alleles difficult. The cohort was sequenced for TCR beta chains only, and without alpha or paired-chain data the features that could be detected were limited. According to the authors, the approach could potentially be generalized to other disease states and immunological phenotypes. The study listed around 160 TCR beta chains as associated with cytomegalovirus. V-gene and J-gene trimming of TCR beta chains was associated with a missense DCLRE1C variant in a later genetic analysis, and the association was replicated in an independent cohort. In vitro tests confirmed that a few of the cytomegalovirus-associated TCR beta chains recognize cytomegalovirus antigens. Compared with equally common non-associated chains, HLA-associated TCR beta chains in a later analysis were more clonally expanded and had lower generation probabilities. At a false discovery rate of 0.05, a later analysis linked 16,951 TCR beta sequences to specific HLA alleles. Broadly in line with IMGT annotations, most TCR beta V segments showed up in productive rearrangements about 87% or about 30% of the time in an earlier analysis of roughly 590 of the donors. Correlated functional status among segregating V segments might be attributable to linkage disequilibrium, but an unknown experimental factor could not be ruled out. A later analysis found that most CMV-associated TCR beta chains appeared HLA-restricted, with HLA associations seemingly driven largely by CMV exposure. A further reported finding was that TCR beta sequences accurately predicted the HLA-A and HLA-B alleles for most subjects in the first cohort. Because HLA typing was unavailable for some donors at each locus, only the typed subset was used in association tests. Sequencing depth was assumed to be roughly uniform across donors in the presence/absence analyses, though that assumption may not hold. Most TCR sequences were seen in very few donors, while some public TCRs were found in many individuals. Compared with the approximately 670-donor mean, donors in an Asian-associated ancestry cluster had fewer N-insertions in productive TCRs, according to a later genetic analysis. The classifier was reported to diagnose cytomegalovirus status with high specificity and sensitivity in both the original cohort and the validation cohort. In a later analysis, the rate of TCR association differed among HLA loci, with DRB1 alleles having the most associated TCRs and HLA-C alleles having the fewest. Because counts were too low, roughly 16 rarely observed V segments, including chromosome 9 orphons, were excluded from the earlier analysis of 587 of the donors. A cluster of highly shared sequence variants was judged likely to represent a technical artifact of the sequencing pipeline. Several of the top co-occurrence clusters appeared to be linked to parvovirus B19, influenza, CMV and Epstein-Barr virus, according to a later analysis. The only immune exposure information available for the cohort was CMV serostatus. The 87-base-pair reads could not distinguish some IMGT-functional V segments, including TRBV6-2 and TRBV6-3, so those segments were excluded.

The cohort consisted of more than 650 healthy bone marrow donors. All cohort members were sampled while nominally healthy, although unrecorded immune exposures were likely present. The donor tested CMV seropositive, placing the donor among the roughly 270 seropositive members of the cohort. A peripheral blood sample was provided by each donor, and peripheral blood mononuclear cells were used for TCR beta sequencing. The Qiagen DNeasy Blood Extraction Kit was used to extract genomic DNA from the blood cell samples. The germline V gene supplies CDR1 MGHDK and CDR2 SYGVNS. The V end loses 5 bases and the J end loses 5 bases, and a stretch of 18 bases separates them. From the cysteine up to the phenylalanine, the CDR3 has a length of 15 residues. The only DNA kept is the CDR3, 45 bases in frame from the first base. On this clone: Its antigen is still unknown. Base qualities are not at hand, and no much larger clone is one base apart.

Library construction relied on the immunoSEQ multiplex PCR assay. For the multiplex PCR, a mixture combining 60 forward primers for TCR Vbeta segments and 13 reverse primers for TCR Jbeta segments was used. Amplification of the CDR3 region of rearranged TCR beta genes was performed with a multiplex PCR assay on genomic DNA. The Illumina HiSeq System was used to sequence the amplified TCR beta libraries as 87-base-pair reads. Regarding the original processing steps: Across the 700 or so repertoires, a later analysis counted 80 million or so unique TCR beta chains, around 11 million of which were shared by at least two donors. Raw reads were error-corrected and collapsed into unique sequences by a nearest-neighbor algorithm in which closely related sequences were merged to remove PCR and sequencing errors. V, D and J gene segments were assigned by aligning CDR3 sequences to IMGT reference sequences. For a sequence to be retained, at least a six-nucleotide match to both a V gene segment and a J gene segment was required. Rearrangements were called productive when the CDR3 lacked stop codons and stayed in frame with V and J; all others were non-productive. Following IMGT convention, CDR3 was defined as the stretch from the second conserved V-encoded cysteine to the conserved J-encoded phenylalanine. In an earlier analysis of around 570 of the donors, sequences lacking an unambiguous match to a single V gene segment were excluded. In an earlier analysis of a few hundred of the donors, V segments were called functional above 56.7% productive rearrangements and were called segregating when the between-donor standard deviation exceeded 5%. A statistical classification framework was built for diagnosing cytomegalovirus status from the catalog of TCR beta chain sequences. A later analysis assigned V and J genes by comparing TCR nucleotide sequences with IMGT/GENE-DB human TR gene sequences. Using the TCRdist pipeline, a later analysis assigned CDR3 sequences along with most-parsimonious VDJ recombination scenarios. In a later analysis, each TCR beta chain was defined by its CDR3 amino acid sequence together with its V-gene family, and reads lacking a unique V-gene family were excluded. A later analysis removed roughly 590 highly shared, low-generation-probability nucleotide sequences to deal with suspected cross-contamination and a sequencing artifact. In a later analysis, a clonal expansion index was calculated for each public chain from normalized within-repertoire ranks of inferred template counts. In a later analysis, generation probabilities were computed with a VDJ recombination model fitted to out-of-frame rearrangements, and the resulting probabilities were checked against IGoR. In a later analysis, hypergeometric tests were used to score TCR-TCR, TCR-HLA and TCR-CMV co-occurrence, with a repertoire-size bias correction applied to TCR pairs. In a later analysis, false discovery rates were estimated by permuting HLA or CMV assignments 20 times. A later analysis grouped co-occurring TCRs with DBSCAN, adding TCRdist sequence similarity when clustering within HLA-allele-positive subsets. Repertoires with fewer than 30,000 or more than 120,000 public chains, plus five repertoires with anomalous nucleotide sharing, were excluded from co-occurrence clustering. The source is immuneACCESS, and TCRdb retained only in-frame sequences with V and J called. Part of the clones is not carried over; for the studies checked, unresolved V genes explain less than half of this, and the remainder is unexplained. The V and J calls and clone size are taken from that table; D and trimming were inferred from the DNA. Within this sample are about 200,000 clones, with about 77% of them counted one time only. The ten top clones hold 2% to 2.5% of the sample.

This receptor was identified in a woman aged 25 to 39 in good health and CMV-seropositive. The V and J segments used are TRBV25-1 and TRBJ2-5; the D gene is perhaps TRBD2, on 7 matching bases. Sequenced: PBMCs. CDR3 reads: CASSPSGGGRETQYF. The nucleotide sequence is TGTGCCAGCAGTCCAAGTGGGGGGGGCCGGGAGACCCAGTACTTC.